This T cell receptor beta chain came from a study of beta chain features in type 1 diabetes. Since all of the isolated RNA was reverse transcribed, expressed TCRB transcripts were what got sequenced. Only in-frame clones appear in the TCRdb table, and some are missing; sequencing was by immunoSEQ multiplex PCR. This table has about 22,000 clones, around three fifths appearing once. CDR3 size: 12 residues. Trimming removed 8 bases from V and 3 bases from J, with 8 bases in between. Germline V gene lookup returns CDR1 MNHEY and CDR2 SVGAGI. This clone has just a few counts. What it binds is not known. Notes on the study in general: Short templates might get an advantage during PCR, and this would be equal in patients and controls. All four CD4+ subsets of Type 1 diabetes patients contained TCRB CDR3s that were moderately but significantly shorter.

This receptor was obtained from a man younger than 35 with type 1 diabetes. The chain joins TRBV6-5 to TRBJ1-5; D gene uncertain. Sequences were obtained from stem cell memory CD4+ T cells from blood. Here the CDR3 reads CASRRDNQPQHF. CDR3 DNA sequence: TGTGCCAGCCGACGGGACAATCAGCCCCAGCATTTT.